This TCR beta chain was sequenced during a study of blood T cell repertoires in COVID-19 (dated by TCRdb to the early 2020s). Some background on the complete study: The collaborator samples originated in the United States, Italy and Spain and spanned the acute and convalescent phases of COVID-19. HLA class I and class II types, where available, came from metadata supplied by the sample provider rather than from assay-based typing. The repertoires were released in a freely available public database intended as a resource for research on the immune response to SARS-CoV-2. The samples were drawn from two sources: the first 160 participants of the ongoing ImmuneRACE study, and 950 to 1,500 subjects contributed by 6 global collaborators. Subjects who had been exposed to COVID-19, were actively infected with it, or had recovered from it provided the deeply sampled blood TCRbeta repertoires that made up the dataset. The prospective study material was composed of cDNA or gDNA derived from T cells, B-cell-depleted T cells, or PBMCs. Nearly every sample came with metadata listing a de-identified subject ID, COVID-19 status, age in years and sex.

The collaborating institutions used their own protocols to collect whole blood in K2EDTA tubes. For TCRbeta analysis, collaborators shipped samples in one of three forms: frozen whole blood, isolated PBMCs, or DNA extracted from either of those sample types. V is clipped by 4 bases and J by 2 bases, and the sequence between their germline boundaries is 15 bases long. The CDR3 spans 15 residues, from the cysteine through the phenylalanine. Only CDR3 DNA remains: 45 bases, in frame from the first base. Via the germline V gene, CDR1 is SGHRS and CDR2 YFSETQ. Points the paper makes about the study in general: How much clinical and demographic metadata was included differed by source and by participant, and the metadata was provided uncurated.

TCRbeta CDR3 regions were amplified from genomic DNA by means of the immunoSEQ Assay, a bias-controlled multiplex PCR. Per the original workflow: The number of nucleated cells in each sample was estimated from the amplification of reference gene primers within the assay. To quantify the absolute abundance of each unique TCRbeta CDR3 rearrangement, sequence reads were collapsed and filtered. For each sample, productive Simpson clonality was calculated by taking the square root of Simpson's diversity index across productive rearrangements. TCRdb's version of the immuneACCESS table is confined to in-frame rearrangements and falls short of the full clone set. An unresolved V gene accounts for under half of the shortfall where checked; the remainder is of unknown origin. That table gives V, J and clone size, and the DNA gave D and trimming. This sample holds about 190,000 clones; around 80% were observed only once. The ten largest clones represent approximately 2.9% of the sample.

Comments on this clone: What antigen it recognizes has not been identified. There are no base qualities to consult, and no much larger clone falls within one base.

The material sequenced was peripheral blood. In this chain, TRBV5-1 is recombined with TRBJ1-2, with no confident D gene call. The clonotype comes from an elderly woman with active or convalescent COVID-19. The DNA sequence is given as TGCGCCAGCAGCAGAGGAACCGGTACGAACTATGGCTACACCTTC. This codes for CASSRGTGTNYGYTF.